This T cell receptor beta chain was documented in a study of shared clonotypes between healthy human individuals. About the research overall: Three plates were used per donor for CD4 naive, three for CD4 memory, two for CD8 naive and one for CD8 memory. Study results and caveats: Memory subsets generally showed lower estimated richness than naive subsets.

In regard to this clone: Antigen unknown.

Here immunoSEQ multiplex PCR was the method, and the copy in TCRdb shows in-frame clones only, minus some. Of some 2.3 million clones in the sample, just over 90% were seen once. The receptor was derived from a man aged 18-30 years in good health. Some clones in this sample may be carry-over from other donors' samples. Material for sequencing was naive CD4+ T cells from PBMCs. Subset described: CD45RA+ positively selected.

The CDR3 nucleotides read TGTGCCAGCAGCTTCGGGGACCAGCCCCAGCATTTT. It codes for CASSFGDQPQHF. The gene calls are TRBV6-6 and TRBJ1-5; the D gene is possibly TRBD1 (5 bases). This CDR3 spans 12 amino acids. Germline CDR1 is MNHNY and CDR2 is SVGAGI (reference sequence). Trimming cost V 6 bases and J 7 bases, with 10 bases left between them.